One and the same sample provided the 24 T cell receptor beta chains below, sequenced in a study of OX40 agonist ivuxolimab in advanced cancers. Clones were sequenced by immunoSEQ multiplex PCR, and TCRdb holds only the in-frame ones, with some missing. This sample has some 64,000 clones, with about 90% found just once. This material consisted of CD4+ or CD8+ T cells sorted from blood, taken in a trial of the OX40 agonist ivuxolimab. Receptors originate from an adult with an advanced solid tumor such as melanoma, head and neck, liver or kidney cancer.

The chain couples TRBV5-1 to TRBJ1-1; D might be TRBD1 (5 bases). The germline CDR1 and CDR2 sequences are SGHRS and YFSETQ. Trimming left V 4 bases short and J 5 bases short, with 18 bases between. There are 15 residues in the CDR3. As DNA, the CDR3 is TGCGCCAGCAGCCAAGCCATGGGGCGAGGGACTGAAGCTTTCTTT. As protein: CASSQAMGRGTEAFF.

This CDR3 is CASSPFSFRDRVNTEAFF. The CDR3 DNA sequence: TGTGCCAGCAGCCCGTTTTCGTTCAGGGACAGGGTGAACACTGAAGCTTTCTTT. The chain recombines TRBV7-8 with TRBJ1-1; 9 bases match TRBD1. The CDR3 consists of 18 residues. The J segment lost 0 bases and the V segment lost 5 bases, leaving 13 bases of the junction unmatched. Germline CDR1 is SGHVS and CDR2 is FQNEAQ.

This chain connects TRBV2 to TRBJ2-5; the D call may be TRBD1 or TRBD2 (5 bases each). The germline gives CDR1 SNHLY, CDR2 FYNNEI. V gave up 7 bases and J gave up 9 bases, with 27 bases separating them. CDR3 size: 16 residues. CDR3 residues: CASTRDGNYAFGAQYF. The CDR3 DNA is TGTGCCAGCACTCGGGACGGCAATTATGCGTTTGGAGCCCAGTACTTC.

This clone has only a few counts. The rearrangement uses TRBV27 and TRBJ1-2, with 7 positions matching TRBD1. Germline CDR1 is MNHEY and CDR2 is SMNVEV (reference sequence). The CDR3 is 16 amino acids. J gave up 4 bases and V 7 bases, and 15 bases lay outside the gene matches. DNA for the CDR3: TGTGCCAGCACTACCACCGGGCAGGGGGTACCCTATGGCTACACCTTC. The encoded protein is CASTTTGQGVPYGYTF.

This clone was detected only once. The chain's CDR3 is CASRPMDGNYGYTF. CDR3 in DNA: TGTGCCAGCAGGCCCATGGACGGAAACTATGGCTACACCTTC. The V call is TRBV28, the J call TRBJ1-2; D unclear. V was clipped by 6 bases and J by 2 bases, with 13 bases between them. CDR3 length: 14 amino acids. The V gene's germline CDR1 is MDHEN and CDR2 SYDVKM.

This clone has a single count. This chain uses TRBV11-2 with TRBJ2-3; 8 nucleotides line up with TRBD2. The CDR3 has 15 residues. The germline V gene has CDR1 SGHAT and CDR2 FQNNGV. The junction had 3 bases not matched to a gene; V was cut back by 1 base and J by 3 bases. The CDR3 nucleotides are TGTGCCAGCAGCTTAGGAGCGGGAGTTACAGATACGCAGTATTTT. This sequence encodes CASSLGAGVTDTQYF. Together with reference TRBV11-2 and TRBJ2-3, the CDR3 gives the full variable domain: EAGVAQSPRYKIIEKRQSVAFWCNPISGHATLYWYQQILGQGPKLLIQFQNNGVVDDSQLPKDRFSAERLKGVDSTLKIQPAKLEDSAVYLCASSLGAGVTDTQYFGPGTRLTVL.

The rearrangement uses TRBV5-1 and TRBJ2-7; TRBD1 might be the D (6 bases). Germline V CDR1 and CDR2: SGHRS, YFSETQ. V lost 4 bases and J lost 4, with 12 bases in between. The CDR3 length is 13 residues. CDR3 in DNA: TGCGCCAGCAGCCTGGCGCAGGGGTACGAGCAGTACTTC. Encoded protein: CASSLAQGYEQYF.

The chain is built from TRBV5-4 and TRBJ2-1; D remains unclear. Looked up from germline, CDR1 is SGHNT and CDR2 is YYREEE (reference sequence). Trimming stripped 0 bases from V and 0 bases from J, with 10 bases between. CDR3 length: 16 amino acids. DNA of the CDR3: TGTGCCAGCAGCTTGGAAGGCCGGAGCTCCTACAATGAGCAGTTCTTC. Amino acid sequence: CASSLEGRSSYNEQFF.

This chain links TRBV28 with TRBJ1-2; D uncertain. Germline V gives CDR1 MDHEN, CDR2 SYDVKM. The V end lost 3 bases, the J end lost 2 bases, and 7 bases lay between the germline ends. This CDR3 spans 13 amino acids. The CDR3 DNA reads TGTGCCAGCAGTTTGGAGGTAAACTATGGCTACACCTTC. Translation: CASSLEVNYGYTF.

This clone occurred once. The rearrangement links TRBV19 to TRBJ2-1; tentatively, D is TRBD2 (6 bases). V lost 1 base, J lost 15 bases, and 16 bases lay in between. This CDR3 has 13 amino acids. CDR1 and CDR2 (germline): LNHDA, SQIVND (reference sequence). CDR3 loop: CASSIGPRIAVFF. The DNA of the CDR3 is TGTGCCAGTAGTATAGGCCCAAGGATAGCGGTGTTCTTC.

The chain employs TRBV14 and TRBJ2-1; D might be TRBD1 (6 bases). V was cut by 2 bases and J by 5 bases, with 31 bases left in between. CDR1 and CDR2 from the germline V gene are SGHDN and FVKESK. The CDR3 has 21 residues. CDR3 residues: CASSQRPTTRAGDRDHNEQFF. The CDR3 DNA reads TGTGCCAGCAGCCAACGGCCAACGACAAGGGCAGGGGACCGGGACCACAATGAGCAGTTCTTC. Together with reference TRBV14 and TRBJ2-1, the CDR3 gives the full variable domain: EAGVTQFPSHSVIEKGQTVTLRCDPISGHDNLYWYRRVMGKEIKFLLHFVKESKQDESGMPNNRFLAERTGGTYSTLKVQPAELEDSGVYFCASSQRPTTRAGDRDHNEQFFGPGTRLTVL.

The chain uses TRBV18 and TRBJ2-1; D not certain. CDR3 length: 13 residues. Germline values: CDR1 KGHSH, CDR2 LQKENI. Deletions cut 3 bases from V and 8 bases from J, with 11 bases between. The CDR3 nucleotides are TGTGCCAGCTCACCCATGGGGTCCGATGAGCAGTTCTTC. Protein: CASSPMGSDEQFF.

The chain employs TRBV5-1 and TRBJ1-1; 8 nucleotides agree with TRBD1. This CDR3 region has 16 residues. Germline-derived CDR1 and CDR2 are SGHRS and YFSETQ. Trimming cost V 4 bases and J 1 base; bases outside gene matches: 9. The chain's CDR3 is CASSPGQGVENTEAFF. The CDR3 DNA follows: TGCGCCAGCAGCCCTGGACAGGGCGTGGAGAACACTGAAGCTTTCTTT. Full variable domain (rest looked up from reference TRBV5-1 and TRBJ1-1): KAGVTQTPRYLIKTRGQQVTLSCSPISGHRSVSWYQQTPGQGLQFLFEYFSETQRNKGNFPGRFSGRQFSNSRSEMNVSTLELGDSALYLCASSPGQGVENTEAFFGQGTRLTVV.

The CDR3 here is CASSLWGRGRRSYEQYF. CDR3 nucleotide sequence: TGTGCCAGCAGCTTATGGGGCAGGGGAAGGCGGAGCTACGAGCAGTACTTC. The chain carries TRBV11-2 and TRBJ2-7, with D possibly matching TRBD1 (6 bases). Trimming pared 2 bases from V and 3 bases from J, leaving 20 bases between. Germline V gives CDR1 SGHAT, CDR2 FQNNGV. This CDR3 spans 17 amino acids.

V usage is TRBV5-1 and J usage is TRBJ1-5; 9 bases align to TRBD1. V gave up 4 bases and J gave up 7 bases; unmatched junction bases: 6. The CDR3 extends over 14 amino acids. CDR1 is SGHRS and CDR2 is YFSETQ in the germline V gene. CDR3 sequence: CASSRTGDGQPQHF. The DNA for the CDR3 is TGCGCCAGCAGCCGGACAGGGGACGGCCAGCCCCAGCATTTT.

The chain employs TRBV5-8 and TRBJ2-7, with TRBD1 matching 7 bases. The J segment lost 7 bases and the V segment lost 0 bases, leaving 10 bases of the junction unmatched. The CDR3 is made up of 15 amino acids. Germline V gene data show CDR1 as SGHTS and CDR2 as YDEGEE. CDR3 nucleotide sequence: TGTGCCAGCAGCTTGGTGGCAGGGGGTCAGCGGGAGCAGTACTTC. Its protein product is CASSLVAGGQREQYF.

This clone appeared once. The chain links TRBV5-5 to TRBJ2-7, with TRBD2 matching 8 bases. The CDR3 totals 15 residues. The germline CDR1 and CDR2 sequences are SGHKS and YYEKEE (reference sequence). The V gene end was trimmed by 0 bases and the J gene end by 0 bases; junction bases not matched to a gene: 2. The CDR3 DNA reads TGTGCCAGCAGCTTGGAGGGGACTAGCTCCTACGAGCAGTACTTC. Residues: CASSLEGTSSYEQYF. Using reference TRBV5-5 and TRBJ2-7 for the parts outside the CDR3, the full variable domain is DAGVTQSPTHLIKTRGQQVTLRCSPISGHKSVSWYQQVLGQGPQFIFQYYEKEERGRGNFPDRFSARQFPNYSSELNVNALLLGDSALYLCASSLEGTSSYEQYFGPGTRLTVT.

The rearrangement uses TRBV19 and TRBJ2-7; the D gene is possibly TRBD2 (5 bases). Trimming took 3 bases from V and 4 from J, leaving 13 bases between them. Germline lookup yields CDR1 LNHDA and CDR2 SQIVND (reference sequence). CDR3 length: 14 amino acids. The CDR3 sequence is CASSISRESYEQYF. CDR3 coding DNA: TGTGCCAGTAGTATTAGTAGGGAGTCGTACGAGCAGTACTTC.

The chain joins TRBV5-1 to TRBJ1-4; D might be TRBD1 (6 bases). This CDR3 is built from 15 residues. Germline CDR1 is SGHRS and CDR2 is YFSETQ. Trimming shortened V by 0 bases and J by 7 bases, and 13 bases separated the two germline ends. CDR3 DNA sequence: TGCGCCAGCAGCTTGGATCACAGGGTGGCTGAAAAACTGTTTTTT. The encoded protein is CASSLDHRVAEKLFF.

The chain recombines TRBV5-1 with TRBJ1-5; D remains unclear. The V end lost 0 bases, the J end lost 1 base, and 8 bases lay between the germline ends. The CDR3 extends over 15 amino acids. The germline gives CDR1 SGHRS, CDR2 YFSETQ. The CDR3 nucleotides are TGCGCCAGCAGCTTGGAGGGAGAAAGCAATCAGCCCCAGCATTTT. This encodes CASSLEGESNQPQHF. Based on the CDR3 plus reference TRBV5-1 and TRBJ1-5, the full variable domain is KAGVTQTPRYLIKTRGQQVTLSCSPISGHRSVSWYQQTPGQGLQFLFEYFSETQRNKGNFPGRFSGRQFSNSRSEMNVSTLELGDSALYLCASSLEGESNQPQHFGDGTRLSIL.

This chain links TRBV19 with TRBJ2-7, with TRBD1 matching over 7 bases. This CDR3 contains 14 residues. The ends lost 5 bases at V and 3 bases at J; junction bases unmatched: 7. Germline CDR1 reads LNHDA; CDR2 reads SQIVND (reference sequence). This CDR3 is CASSPPGQNYEQYF. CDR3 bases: TGTGCCAGTAGTCCCCCGGGACAGAACTACGAGCAGTACTTC.

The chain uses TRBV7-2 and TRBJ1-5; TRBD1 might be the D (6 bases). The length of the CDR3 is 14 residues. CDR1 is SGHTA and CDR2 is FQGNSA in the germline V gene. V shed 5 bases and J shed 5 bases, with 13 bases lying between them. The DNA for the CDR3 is TGTGCCAGCAGCCCGTACGACAGGCATCAGCCCCAGCATTTT. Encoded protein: CASSPYDRHQPQHF.

The DNA of the CDR3 is TGTGCCACCAGCAGAGAAGTCGGGCTGAATCAGCCCCAGCATTTT. Amino acids: CATSREVGLNQPQHF. The chain links TRBV15 to TRBJ1-5, with D unclear. The CDR3 covers 15 residues. The germline V gene has CDR1 LNHNV and CDR2 YYDKDF (reference sequence). The V and J ends lost 0 bases and 4 bases respectively, with 10 bases between them.

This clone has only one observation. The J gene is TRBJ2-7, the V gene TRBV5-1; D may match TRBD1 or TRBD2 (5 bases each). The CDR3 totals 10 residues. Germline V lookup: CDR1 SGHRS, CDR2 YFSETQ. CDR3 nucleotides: TGCGCCAGCAGCACGGGACCCATCTATGTC. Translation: CASSTGPIYV.